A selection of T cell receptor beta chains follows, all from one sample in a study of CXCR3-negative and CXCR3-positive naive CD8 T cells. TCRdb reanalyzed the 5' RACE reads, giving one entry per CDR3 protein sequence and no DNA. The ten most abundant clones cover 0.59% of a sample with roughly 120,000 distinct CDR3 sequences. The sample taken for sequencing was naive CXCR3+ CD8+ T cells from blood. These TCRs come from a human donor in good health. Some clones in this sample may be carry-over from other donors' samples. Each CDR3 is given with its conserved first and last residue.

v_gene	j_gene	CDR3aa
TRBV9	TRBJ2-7	CASSVKRTSEVYEQYF
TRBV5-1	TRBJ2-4	CASSLTPDGNIQYF
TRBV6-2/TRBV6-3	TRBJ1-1	CASSLPADLNTEAFF
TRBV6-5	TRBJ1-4	CASSYVAFDDEKLFF
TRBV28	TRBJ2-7	CASRDRGPYEQYF
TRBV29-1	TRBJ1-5	CSVEDRGGHRSNQPQHF
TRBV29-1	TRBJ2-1	CSVGLAGENEQFF
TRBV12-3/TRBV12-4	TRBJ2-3	CASSPGDRTDTQYF
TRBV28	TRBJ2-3	CASSFQTGQDTQYF
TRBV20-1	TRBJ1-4	CSARGRGQLNEKLFF
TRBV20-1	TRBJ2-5	CSAGRGRDQETQYF
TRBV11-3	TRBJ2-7	CASSPGGAYEQYF
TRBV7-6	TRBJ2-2	CASSLVAPSGRAVGELFF
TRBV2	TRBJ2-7	CASSDRGTYEQYF
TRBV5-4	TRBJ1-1	CASSYDRSGTEAFF
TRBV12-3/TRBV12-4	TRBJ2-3	CASSPRTADTQYF
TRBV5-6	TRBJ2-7	CASSLPAVSSYEQYF
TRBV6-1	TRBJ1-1	CASTGPYTEAFF
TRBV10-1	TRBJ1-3	CASSHRQVWKHHIF
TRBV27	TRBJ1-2	CASSFDRGLNGYTF
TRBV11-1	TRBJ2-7	CASSFPGTETYEQYF
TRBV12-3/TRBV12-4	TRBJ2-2	CASSGGLDNTGELFF
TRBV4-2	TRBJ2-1	CASSRLAGGNNEQFF
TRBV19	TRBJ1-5	CASSIFFVTHPPHQPQHF
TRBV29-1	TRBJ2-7	CSGRLAPTYEQYF
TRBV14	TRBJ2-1	CASSQDGTRGMEQFF
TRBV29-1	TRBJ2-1	CSVLGTGAYNEQFF
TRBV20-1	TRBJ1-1	CSARDREMNTEAFF
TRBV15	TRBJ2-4	CATSRGPPETMDIQYF
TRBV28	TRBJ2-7	CASSLQRRVYEQYF
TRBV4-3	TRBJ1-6	CASSQDLNSPLHF
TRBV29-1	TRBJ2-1	CSGNNGADNEQFF
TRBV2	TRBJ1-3	CASSEYRRSGNTIYF
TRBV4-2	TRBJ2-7	CASSHYPGQGNEQYF
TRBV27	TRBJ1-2	CASSLGTGGLYGYTF
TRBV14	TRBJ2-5	CASSLWTGETQYF
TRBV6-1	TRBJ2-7	CASSEWGQVYEQYF
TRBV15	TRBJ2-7	CATSNREHEQYF
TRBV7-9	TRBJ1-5	CASSLDEGQPQHF
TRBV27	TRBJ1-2	CASSLSGSYGYTF
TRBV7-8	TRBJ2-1	CASSLVGLAGGVLDEQFF
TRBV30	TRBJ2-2	CAWSVTGELFF
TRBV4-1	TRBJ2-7	CASSQGKSYEQYF
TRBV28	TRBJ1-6	CASREILGQKNSPLHF
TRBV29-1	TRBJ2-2	CSVAVAGAETGELFF
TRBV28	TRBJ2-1	CATTQEADLAGVYNEQFF
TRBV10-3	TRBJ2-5	CAISESSSQETQYF
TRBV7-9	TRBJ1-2	CASSFISNGYTF
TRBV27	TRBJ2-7	CASSLSAGERGYEQYF
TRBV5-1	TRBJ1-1	CASSPADSLMNTEAFF
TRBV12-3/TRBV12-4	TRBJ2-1	CASSLAGGPSSYNEQFF
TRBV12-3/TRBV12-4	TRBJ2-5	CASSGETGLAVLEAQYF
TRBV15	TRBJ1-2	CATSREETSDTGAGGYTF
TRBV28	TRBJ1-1	CASTDVKNTEAFF
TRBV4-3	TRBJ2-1	CASSPDRVWDEQFF
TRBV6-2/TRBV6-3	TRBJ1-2	CASGGTAYGYTF
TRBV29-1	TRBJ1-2	CSARLTDGYTF
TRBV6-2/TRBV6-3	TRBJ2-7	CASRYHQGPYEQYF
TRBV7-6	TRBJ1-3	CASSSAGVSGNTIYF
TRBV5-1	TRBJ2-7	CASSYRDSPSYEQYF